This T cell receptor (beta chain) was documented in a study of post-analysis software for immune sequencing data. The study's findings and limits: Four or five TRBV segments (TRBV5-6, TRBV5-1 and TRBV20-1 among them) occurred more frequently in patients than in controls. Among multiple sclerosis patients, normalized Chao1 diversity was significantly below that of controls.

Unique-molecular-identifier-tagged TCR beta cDNA libraries were used. The yield from roughly 1 to 10 million T cells was around 500,000 cDNA molecules in total. TCRdb redid the calling of the PCR reads with MiXCR, one entry per CDR3 protein. The sample comprises 800,000 to 950,000 distinct CDR3 sequences, roughly 58% of which are singletons, and under 6% rests with the top ten. This CDR3 spans 15 amino acids. Trimming pared 4 bases from V and 0 bases from J, leaving 13 bases between. The germline V gene has CDR1 LGHDT and CDR2 YNNKEL (reference sequence). As concerns this clonotype: Its antigen is unknown.

This chain links TRBV3-1 with TRBJ2-7; tentatively, D is TRBD1 (5 bases). The sequence came from a girl under 18 with multiple sclerosis. The sample taken for sequencing was blood. CDR3 nucleotides: TGTGCCAGCAGCCCCAGGACACGGAGCTCCTACGAGCAGTACTTC. It specifies CASSPRTRSSYEQYF.